Included here is one T cell receptor (beta chain) sequence, with context. The data stem from a study of lymphopenia after photon versus proton radiotherapy. V was shortened by 3 bases and J by 2 bases, with 7 bases between the two germline ends. The CDR3 runs to 13 residues. Germline assignment: CDR1 LNHDA and CDR2 SQIVND (reference sequence). Sequenced by immunoSEQ multiplex PCR; TCRdb stores in-frame clones only, minus some. The table shows 25,000 to 30,000 clones, with about 88% occurring only once. Sequencing used peripheral blood, obtained from a patient treated with photon-based radiotherapy. This chain joins TRBV19 and TRBJ2-5; D is unclear. This TCR was recovered from a woman aged 45-65 years with cholangiocarcinoma. The CDR3 here is CASSITEQETQYF. DNA for the CDR3: TGTGCCAGTAGTATCACAGAACAAGAGACCCAGTACTTC.